Each of the 23 T cell receptor beta chains below was sequenced from the same sample in a study of blood T cell repertoires in COVID-19. TCRdb keeps only in-frame clones here, not all; method: immunoSEQ multiplex PCR. The table includes roughly 300,000 clones, 85% detected once. Sequencing input: peripheral blood. The receptor set was obtained from a human donor in a cohort sampled during active COVID-19.

In this sample, this clone turned up once. The chain is built from TRBV28 and TRBJ2-3; TRBD1 is a possible D gene (6 bases). Per germline, CDR1 MDHEN and CDR2 SYDVKM. V lost 2 bases, J lost 6 bases, and 12 bases lay in between. The CDR3 is made up of 14 amino acids. The CDR3 sequence: CASSLPGALDTQYF. The CDR3 DNA is TGTGCCAGCAGTTTACCAGGGGCTCTGGATACGCAGTATTTT.

The chain links TRBV28 to TRBJ1-5, with TRBD1 matching over 10 bases. V gave up 8 bases and J gave up 7 bases; unmatched junction bases: 11. Germline V gene sequence: CDR1 MDHEN, CDR2 SYDVKM. The CDR3 has 15 residues. This chain's CDR3 is CASVGQGQGRQPQHF. The CDR3 region has the DNA TGTGCCAGCGTAGGCCAGGGACAGGGGCGCCAGCCCCAGCATTTT.

The chain employs TRBV7-6 and TRBJ2-7; D perhaps matches TRBD1 (5 bases). V lost 2 bases and J lost 6, with 14 bases in between. Germline V gene lookup returns CDR1 SGHVS and CDR2 FNYEAQ. This CDR3 has 14 residues. The CDR3 sequence is CASSLRPQGSEQYF. Written as DNA, the CDR3 is TGTGCCAGCAGCTTACGACCCCAGGGTTCCGAGCAGTACTTC.

This chain uses TRBV28 with TRBJ2-1, with 10 bases aligning to TRBD1. Trimming cost V 4 bases and J 8 bases; bases outside gene matches: 8. Germline CDR1 reads MDHEN; CDR2 reads SYDVKM. The CDR3 length is 15 residues. CDR3 DNA: TGTGCCAGCAGTTCCCCGGGACAGGGGAGTCATGAGCAGTTCTTC. Residues: CASSSPGQGSHEQFF.

The rearrangement joins TRBV6-6 to TRBJ2-2; maybe TRBD1 (5 bases). Germline-derived CDR1 and CDR2 are MNHNY and SVGAGI (reference sequence). Trimming left V 3 bases short and J 7 bases short, with 18 bases between. CDR3 length equals 16 residues. The CDR3 loop reads CASSYGARLDNGELFF. The CDR3 DNA reads TGTGCCAGCAGTTATGGGGCCCGACTTGACAACGGGGAGCTGTTTTTT.

The chain recombines TRBV3-1 (or the pseudogene TRBV3-2) with TRBJ2-6, with TRBD1 matching over 9 bases. The V segment lost 4 bases and the J segment 2 bases; nucleotides outside the gene matches: 12. This CDR3 has 19 amino acids. Germline-derived CDR1 and CDR2 are LGHDT and YNNKEL (reference sequence). CDR3 residues: CASSRRTGAFLTGANVLTF. CDR3 DNA: TGTGCCAGCAGCCGACGGACAGGGGCCTTCCTAACTGGGGCCAACGTCCTGACTTTC.

The chain joins TRBV5-1 to TRBJ2-4, with TRBD1 as a possible D gene (6 bases). Germline CDR1 is SGHRS and CDR2 is YFSETQ. The CDR3 consists of 15 residues. V dropped 4 bases and J dropped 0 bases, with 11 bases sitting between them. This CDR3 reads CASSPGVIAKNIQYF. For the CDR3, the DNA is TGCGCCAGCAGCCCAGGGGTCATAGCCAAAAACATTCAGTACTTC.

This clone occurred a few times. V and J are TRBV15 and TRBJ2-1; D possibly corresponds to TRBD2 (5 bases). Germline-derived CDR1 and CDR2 are LNHNV and YYDKDF (reference sequence). V shed 7 bases and J shed 5 bases, with 12 bases lying between them. This CDR3 spans 13 amino acids. CDR3: CATKGSINNEQFF. In nucleotides, the CDR3 is TGTGCCACCAAAGGGAGCATTAACAATGAGCAGTTCTTC.

This sequence joins TRBV28 and TRBJ2-2, with D possibly being TRBD2 (5 bases). The CDR3 runs 10 residues. The V gene's germline CDR1 is MDHEN and CDR2 SYDVKM. The CDR3 sequence is CAPSSGELFF. The CDR3 DNA reads as TGTGCTCCTAGCTCCGGGGAGCTGTTTTTT.

Regarding this clone: Other DNA sequences in this sample translate to the same CDR3. The gene calls are TRBV7-9 and TRBJ1-1; D is uncertain. The germline V and J ends were trimmed by 2 bases and 1 base, with 5 bases remaining between them. Germline CDR1 SEHNR, CDR2 FQNEAQ (reference sequence). The length of the CDR3 is 13 residues. The DNA of the CDR3 is TGTGCCAGCAGCTTACCAGGGAACACTGAAGCTTTCTTT. Amino acids: CASSLPGNTEAFF.

The V gene is TRBV27, the J gene TRBJ2-3, with a weak D call TRBD1 (6 bases). CDR3 length: 17 amino acids. In germline, CDR1 is MNHEY, CDR2 SMNVEV (reference sequence). Trimming cost V 4 bases and J 2 bases, with 19 bases left between them. The chain's CDR3 is CASSSIRDKSLTDTQYF. The CDR3 DNA is TGTGCCAGCAGTTCTATCCGGGACAAAAGTCTCACAGATACGCAGTATTTT.

The rearrangement links TRBV6-6 to TRBJ2-3; 8 positions match TRBD2. The ends lost 6 bases at V and 0 bases at J; junction bases unmatched: 2. The germline V gene has CDR1 MNHNY and CDR2 SVGAGI (reference sequence). CDR3 length equals 14 residues. The CDR3 is CASRREASTDTQYF. In nucleotides, the CDR3 is TGTGCCAGCAGGCGGGAGGCCAGCACAGATACGCAGTATTTT.

The gene calls are TRBV28 and TRBJ1-1; D is unclear. CDR1 and CDR2 (germline): MDHEN, SYDVKM. The V and J ends lost 4 bases and 7 bases respectively, with 10 bases between them. The CDR3 is 12 residues long. CDR3 sequence: CASSSGIGEAFF. CDR3 sequence (DNA): TGTGCCAGCAGTTCGGGGATTGGTGAAGCTTTCTTT.

This chain connects TRBV10-2 to TRBJ2-1; 13 bases are shared with TRBD2. The germline V gene has CDR1 WSHSY and CDR2 SAAADI. Unmatched junction bases numbered 7, after V lost 8 bases and J lost 9 bases. The CDR3 is 14 residues long. CDR3 amino acids: CASRGLAGRGEQFF. The CDR3 DNA reads TGCGCCAGCCGGGGACTAGCGGGAAGAGGTGAGCAGTTCTTC.

The chain links TRBV6-1 to TRBJ2-2, with a possible D match to TRBD1 (6 bases). CDR3 length: 19 residues. Germline V lookup: CDR1 MNHNS, CDR2 SASEGT. V was pared by 2 bases and J by 5 bases, with 24 bases between. The CDR3 reads CASSEQHVGTQRRTGELFF. The CDR3 DNA reads as TGTGCCAGCAGTGAACAACACGTTGGGACACAGAGGAGGACCGGGGAGCTGTTTTTT.

The rearrangement uses TRBV11-2 and TRBJ1-1, with TRBD1 identical over 7 bases. Losses at the gene ends were 0 bases for V and 6 bases for J; bases not matched to a gene: 4. CDR3 length equals 14 residues. Germline V gives CDR1 SGHAT, CDR2 FQNNGV. CDR3 protein: CASSLEGGFAEAFF. Written as DNA, the CDR3 is TGTGCCAGCAGCTTAGAAGGGGGCTTCGCTGAAGCTTTCTTT. The entire variable domain, with the rest obtained from reference TRBV11-2 and TRBJ1-1, is as follows: EAGVAQSPRYKIIEKRQSVAFWCNPISGHATLYWYQQILGQGPKLLIQFQNNGVVDDSQLPKDRFSAERLKGVDSTLKIQPAKLEDSAVYLCASSLEGGFAEAFFGQGTRLTVV.

The gene calls are TRBV28 and TRBJ1-2; the D is unclear. CDR3 length: 13 amino acids. CDR1 and CDR2 (germline): MDHEN, SYDVKM. V lost 8 bases and J lost 8, with 18 bases in between. The CDR3 is CASWFGLGRGYTF. CDR3 sequence (DNA): TGTGCCAGCTGGTTTGGGTTAGGCAGGGGCTACACCTTC.

The rearrangement joins TRBV11-2 to TRBJ2-5, with D possibly being TRBD2 (5 bases). This CDR3 has 15 residues. V was cut by 5 bases and J by 1 base, with 14 bases left in between. The V gene's germline CDR1 is SGHAT and CDR2 FQNNGV. Here the CDR3 reads CASSLGPAVQETQYF. CDR3 sequence (DNA): TGTGCCAGCAGCCTCGGCCCAGCGGTCCAAGAGACCCAGTACTTC.

This clone has more than one count but fewer than ten. The chain is built from TRBV25-1 and TRBJ1-1, with 8 bases lining up with TRBD1. The CDR3 consists of 14 residues. Germline V gives CDR1 MGHDK, CDR2 SYGVNS. J gave up 3 bases and V 6 bases, and 6 bases lay outside the gene matches. CDR3 region: CASRTGAADTEAFF. The CDR3 DNA follows: TGTGCCAGCAGGACAGGGGCCGCCGACACTGAAGCTTTCTTT. The full variable domain, its missing parts supplied by reference TRBV25-1 and TRBJ1-1, is EADIYQTPRYLVIGTGKKITLECSQTMGHDKMYWYQQDPGMELHLIHYSYGVNSTEKGDLSSESTVSRIRTEHFPLTLESARPSHTSQYLCASRTGAADTEAFFGQGTRLTVV.

V is TRBV9 and J is TRBJ2-7, with 7 bases matching TRBD1. Germline V CDR1 and CDR2: SGDLS, YYNGEE. CDR3 size: 15 residues. The V segment lost 2 bases and the J segment 4 bases; nucleotides outside the gene matches: 9. The CDR3 DNA is TGTGCCAGCAGCGTGTCCGCAGGGGGACGATACGAGCAGTACTTC. This encodes CASSVSAGGRYEQYF.

V and J are TRBV10-3 and TRBJ1-2, with 11 bases identical to TRBD1. Germline V gene lookup returns CDR1 ENHRY and CDR2 SYGVKD. Trimming cost V 3 bases and J 3 bases; bases outside gene matches: 12. The CDR3 has 18 amino acids. The CDR3 region has the DNA TGTGCCATCAGTGATTTGGTTTCCGGGACAGGGGGAGACTATGGCTACACCTTC. It is translated as CAISDLVSGTGGDYGYTF.

This chain joins TRBV25-1 and TRBJ2-1, with a weak D call TRBD2 (6 bases). The germline V gene has CDR1 MGHDK and CDR2 SYGVNS. V shed 6 bases and J shed 8 bases, with 20 bases lying between them. The CDR3 is 15 residues long. The CDR3 bases are TGTGCCAGCAGAAAATCCCACGCGGGGCGCGATGAGCAGTTCTTC. Protein product: CASRKSHAGRDEQFF.

A word on this clone: Other DNA sequences from this sample encode an identical CDR3 as well. This chain links TRBV6-6 with TRBJ1-1; D remains ambiguous. This CDR3 has 12 residues. Trimming took 0 bases from V and 5 from J, leaving 4 bases between them. Germline CDR1 MNHNY, CDR2 SVGAGI (reference sequence). CDR3 sequence (DNA): TGTGCCAGCAGTTACTCCAGTACTGAAGCTTTCTTT. Translation gives CASSYSSTEAFF.